These T cell receptor beta chains were read from a single sample in a study of beta chain features in type 1 diabetes. TCRdb's copy holds only in-frame clones and misses some; the assay was immunoSEQ multiplex PCR. Counted here are 900,000 or so clones, roughly a sixth occurring once; the ten biggest clones make up 0.02% to 0.025%. Sequenced material: naive CD4+ T cells from blood. The receptor source for this set is a woman aged 18-29 years in good health. The CDR3 runs from the conserved cysteine through the conserved F or W. D genes are given only for firm matches. Only part of the rows carry a size: once, few, many, or a class if the clone is expanded.

D gene | J gene | CDR3 length | clone size | V gene | CDR3 DNA | CDR3 protein
. | TRBJ2-1 | 14 | . | TRBV27 | TGTGCCAGCAGTCCTGTAGGGACAATCAATGAGCAGTTCTTC | CASSPVGTINEQFF
TRBD2 | TRBJ2-7 | 15 | few | TRBV7-2 | TGTGCCAGCAGCTTTACGGCGGGAGGGCCTAGCGAGCAGTACTTC | CASSFTAGGPSEQYF
TRBD1 | TRBJ2-7 | 15 | few | TRBV10-3 | TGTGCCATCAGGGTTTCCGGGACAGGGGGCTACGAGCAGTACTTC | CAIRVSGTGGYEQYF
TRBD2 | TRBJ2-7 | 15 | few | TRBV15 | TGTGCCACCAGCAGAGACCCGGGACTAGATTACGAGCAGTACTTC | CATSRDPGLDYEQYF
TRBD1 | TRBJ2-7 | 16 | . | TRBV28 | TGTGCCAGCAGCCGGGCGGGACAGGGGGAGTACTACGAGCAGTACTTC | CASSRAGQGEYYEQYF
. | TRBJ1-4 | 19 | few | TRBV7-9 | TGTGCCAGCAGCTTCATTGAGTGGTCAACAGGAGCAACTAATGAAAAACTGTTTTTT | CASSFIEWSTGATNEKLFF
. | TRBJ1-1 | 13 | . | TRBV18 | TGTGCCAGCTCCCCGACAGTGAACACTGAAGCTTTCTTT | CASSPTVNTEAFF
. | TRBJ2-7 | 16 | . | TRBV7-9 | TGTGCCAGCAGCTTAGAGGCTACAGGTAGCTCCTACGAGCAGTACTTC | CASSLEATGSSYEQYF
TRBD2 | TRBJ2-3 | 18 | few | TRBV4-1 | TGCGCCAGCAGCCAAGATCCCGGGACTAGCGGATACACAGATACGCAGTATTTT | CASSQDPGTSGYTDTQYF
. | TRBJ2-7 | 19 | . | TRBV7-9 | TGTGCCAGCAGCTCACCGCAGGTAGCGCGCACCACCAGCTCCTACGAGCAGTACTTC | CASSSPQVARTTSSYEQYF
TRBD1 | TRBJ1-1 | 18 | few | TRBV7-9 | TGTGCCAGCAGCTCAACACCGGGACAGGGTGTGTGGGTCACTGAAGCTTTCTTT | CASSSTPGQGVWVTEAFF
. | TRBJ2-1 | 11 | . | TRBV6-5 | TGTGCCAGCAGTTACTCGAATGAGCAGTTCTTC | CASSYSNEQFF
TRBD2 | TRBJ2-1 | 15 | . | TRBV9 | TGTGCCAGCAGCGTAGGGGGGACTAGTTACAATGAGCAGTTCTTC | CASSVGGTSYNEQFF
TRBD2 | TRBJ2-1 | 15 | . | TRBV7-9 | TGTGCCAGCAGCGTTTCGGCGGGAGGGCTCAATGAGCAGTTCTTC | CASSVSAGGLNEQFF
. | TRBJ2-6 | 14 | few | TRBV13 | TGTGCCAGCAGCATAGACTTGGGGGCCAACGTCCTGACTTTC | CASSIDLGANVLTF
. | TRBJ2-1 | 13 | . | TRBV28 | TGTGCCAGCAGTTTCGCCCCCGGACATGGGCAGTTCTTC | CASSFAPGHGQFF
TRBD2 | TRBJ2-1 | 15 | . | TRBV28 | TGTGCCAGCAGTTTCCTAGCGGGAGGGCCGTCTGAGCAGTTCTTC | CASSFLAGGPSEQFF
. | TRBJ1-2 | 14 | few | TRBV2 | TGTGCCAGCACCCAGGGGCTAGCATCCTATGGCTACACCTTC | CASTQGLASYGYTF
TRBD1 | TRBJ2-2 | 15 | . | TRBV28 | TGTGCCAGCAGTTTTAGGGGGCGTTACACCGGGGAGCTGTTTTTT | CASSFRGRYTGELFF
. | TRBJ2-2 | 15 | few | TRBV6-6 | TGTGCCAGCAGTTACTCCGGGATACCGTCCGGGGAGCTGTTTTTT | CASSYSGIPSGELFF
TRBD1 | TRBJ1-2 | 15 | . | TRBV28 | TGTGCCAGCAGTTTACCGGGACAGGGGATGGCTGGCTACACCTTC | CASSLPGQGMAGYTF
TRBD1 | TRBJ2-7 | 15 | few | TRBV11-2 | TGTGCCAGCAGCCTTGAGGGACAGGAGTCCTACGAGCAGTACTTC | CASSLEGQESYEQYF
. | TRBJ1-4 | 14 | . | TRBV18 | TGTGCCAGCTCACCGCGGGGGACTAATGAAAAACTGTTTTTT | CASSPRGTNEKLFF
. | TRBJ2-7 | 15 | few | TRBV28 | TGTGCCAGCATCCCCAACCGGGCCTCAGGGAAAGAGCAGTACTTC | CASIPNRASGKEQYF
. | TRBJ2-3 | 13 | few | TRBV7-2 | TGTGCCAGCAGCGCCCGGGACGTGGATACGCAGTATTTT | CASSARDVDTQYF
. | TRBJ2-2 | 14 | . | TRBV7-8 | TGTGCCAGCACTCGGGTGATGAACACCGGGGAGCTGTTTTTT | CASTRVMNTGELFF
. | TRBJ2-5 | 12 | . | TRBV29-1 | TGCAGCGTTGAAATGGGGTCGGAGACCCAGTACTTC | CSVEMGSETQYF
. | TRBJ2-5 | 13 | few | TRBV28 | TGTGCCAGCAGTAATCCGATGTTGGCCACTAAGTACTTC | CASSNPMLATKYF
TRBD1 | TRBJ1-2 | 14 | . | TRBV5-6 | TGTGCCAGCAGCCGAAGGGACAGTAACTATGGCTACACCTTC | CASSRRDSNYGYTF
TRBD2 | TRBJ2-7 | 15 | few | TRBV11-2 | TGTGCCAGCAGCTCCACTAGCGGGAGAACCTACGAGCAGTACTTC | CASSSTSGRTYEQYF
. | TRBJ2-3 | 11 | few | TRBV29-1 | TGCAGCGTTGATCGGGGTAATACTCAGTATTTT | CSVDRGNTQYF
. | TRBJ2-7 | 14 | few | TRBV5-1 | TGCGCCAGCACCCCAACGGGACTTCTTTACGAGCAGTACTTC | CASTPTGLLYEQYF
. | TRBJ2-6 | 17 | . | TRBV4-3 | TGCGCCAGCAGCCAAGAAAGGGGAGTAGGTGGGGCCAACGTCCTGACTTTC | CASSQERGVGGANVLTF
. | TRBJ2-6 | 15 | few | TRBV6-5 | TGTGCCAGCAGTTACGGGGGCTCTGGGGCCAACGTCCTGACTTTC | CASSYGGSGANVLTF
. | TRBJ1-1 | 11 | . | TRBV20-1 | TGCAGTACCTTGGGGGCCACTGAAGCTTTCTTT | CSTLGATEAFF
. | TRBJ2-5 | 16 | . | TRBV19 | TGTGCCAGTAGTCCAACGCCGCAGGCCCTAGGGGAGACCCAGTACTTC | CASSPTPQALGETQYF
. | TRBJ2-2 | 13 | few | TRBV5-1 | TGCGCCAGCAGCCCACGTCAGGCCGGGGAGCTGTTTTTT | CASSPRQAGELFF
. | TRBJ2-6 | 12 | many | TRBV29-1 | TGCAGCGTTGACTCTGGGGCCAACGTCCTGACTTTC | CSVDSGANVLTF
. | TRBJ2-3 | 15 | few | TRBV7-2 | TGTGCCAGCAGCTTACTGGGGCAGGATGCAGATACGCAGTATTTT | CASSLLGQDADTQYF
. | TRBJ1-5 | 13 | . | TRBV10-3 | TGTGCCATCAGTGAAGGGGGAGGTCAGCCCCAGCATTTT | CAISEGGGQPQHF
. | TRBJ2-2 | 15 | few | TRBV5-4 | TGTGCCAGCAGCACCACTAGCAGCTACACCGGGGAGCTGTTTTTT | CASSTTSSYTGELFF
. | TRBJ1-1 | 13 | . | TRBV7-2 | TGTGCCAGCAGCTTACAAGCCGGCACTGAAGCTTTCTTT | CASSLQAGTEAFF
. | TRBJ2-6 | 16 | few | TRBV19 | TGTGCCACCCTTGGGAGGGGGATTGCTGGGGCCAACGTCCTGACTTTC | CATLGRGIAGANVLTF
. | TRBJ2-7 | 14 | . | TRBV29-1 | TGCAGCGTTGTAGGAGTCGGGAGCACCTACGAGCAGTACTTC | CSVVGVGSTYEQYF
. | TRBJ2-7 | 14 | few | TRBV14 | TGTGCCAGCAGCCGAACGGACAGCTCAGTCGAGCAGTACTTC | CASSRTDSSVEQYF
. | TRBJ2-1 | 13 | . | TRBV7-8 | TGTGCCAGCAGCCCCATACTAGCTCCTGAGCAGTTCTTC | CASSPILAPEQFF
. | TRBJ2-4 | 14 | . | TRBV6-1 | TGTGCCAGCAGTGCGCGGGACAGCCCGCACATTCAGTACTTC | CASSARDSPHIQYF
. | TRBJ2-1 | 13 | few | TRBV4-3 | TGCGCCAGCAGCCAAGATCCGGATGGTGAGCAGTTCTTC | CASSQDPDGEQFF
. | TRBJ2-3 | 13 | few | TRBV7-2 | TGTGCCAGCAGCTTAGGTGGGCAGATGTCGAAGTATTTT | CASSLGGQMSKYF
. | TRBJ2-1 | 14 | few | TRBV19 | TGTGCCAGTAACAAGGGGCCAAACTACAATGAGCAGTTCTTC | CASNKGPNYNEQFF
. | TRBJ1-1 | 14 | . | TRBV7-8 | TGTGCCAGCAGCCAGGGGCGTCTGAACACTGAAGCTTTCTTT | CASSQGRLNTEAFF
TRBD1 | TRBJ2-7 | 15 | . | TRBV7-8 | TGTGCCAGCACATCACCCGGGCAGGGGGCAGACGAGCAGTACTTC | CASTSPGQGADEQYF
TRBD2 | TRBJ2-7 | 16 | few | TRBV7-2 | TGTGCCAGCAGGGTGTCGGGAGGGCCGAGCTCCTACGAGCAGTACTTC | CASRVSGGPSSYEQYF
. | TRBJ1-2 | 15 | . | TRBV4-3 | TGCGCCAGCAGCCAAGATTATTCAGGGCCGTATGGCTACACCTTC | CASSQDYSGPYGYTF
TRBD1 | TRBJ2-1 | 13 | . | TRBV9 | TGTGCCAGCAGCACTACAGGGGCTGATGAGCAGTTCTTC | CASSTTGADEQFF